The 5 T cell receptor beta chains below were found in one sample sequenced in a study of immune characterization of retroperitoneal liposarcoma. A single record per CDR3 protein comes from TCRdb applying MiXCR to the PCR reads. The sample carries around 10,000 distinct CDR3 sequences, roughly 53% recorded once. Sequenced: tumor tissue. The receptor set was obtained from a female donor with retroperitoneal liposarcoma.

This clonotype was seen a few times. The chain couples TRBV6-1 to TRBJ2-1; 11 bases map to TRBD1. The J call could be wrong; TRBJ2-7 is a better fit for the DNA end. CDR1 is MNHNS, CDR2 SASEGT, per germline. The CDR3 is made up of 15 amino acids. The CDR3 protein is CASLEAPGQGDEQYF. The CDR3 DNA reads TGTGCCAGCCTGGAGGCACCGGGACAGGGGGACGAGCAGTACTTC.

This clonotype has more than one count but fewer than ten. The chain combines TRBV6-6 with TRBJ2-1, with 16 bases that match TRBD2. Germline CDR1 is MNHNY and CDR2 is SVGAGI (reference sequence). Trimming removed 4 bases from V and 7 bases from J; junction bases left unmatched: 7. This CDR3 has 17 residues. The CDR3: CASSLGLAGGPGNEQFF. As DNA, the CDR3 is TGTGCCAGCAGTTTGGGACTAGCGGGGGGGCCGGGGAATGAGCAGTTCTTC.

V usage is TRBV25-1 and J usage is TRBJ2-5; D gene ambiguous. The J call is uncertain, as TRBJ2-1 better fits the DNA end. The CDR3 is made up of 11 amino acids. The V gene's germline CDR1 is MGHDK and CDR2 SYGVNS. CDR3: CASKAFDEQFF. The CDR3 bases are TGTGCCAGCAAGGCTTTCGATGAGCAGTTCTTC.

The chain employs TRBV25-1 and TRBJ2-3; D not resolved. V dropped 1 base and J dropped 6 bases, with 2 bases sitting between them. The CDR3 contains 11 residues. Germline CDR1 is MGHDK and CDR2 is SYGVNS. The CDR3 here is CASSEWDTQYF. The CDR3 nucleotides are TGTGCCAGCAGTGAATGGGATACGCAGTATTTT.

Points on this clonotype: A much larger clone lies a single base off, so this may be a read error. J is TRBJ2-7 and V is TRBV6-1; 10 positions agree with TRBD2. Unmatched junction bases numbered 13, after V lost 7 bases and J lost 7 bases. Germline V CDR1 and CDR2: MNHNS, SASEGT. The CDR3 is 15 residues long. The CDR3 DNA follows: TGTGCCAGCAAAAAAAAAGCGGGGGGGCCCAATGAGCAGTACTTC. This encodes CASKKKAGGPNEQYF.